This TCR beta chain is drawn from a study of blood T cell repertoires in COVID-19 (TCRdb year 2020). Looking at the study overall: Samples from collaborators originated in the United States, Italy and Spain and spanned both the acute and convalescent phases of COVID-19. The material from the prospective study consisted of cDNA or gDNA derived from T cells, B-cell-depleted T cells, or PBMCs. Deeply sampled blood TCRbeta repertoires from subjects exposed to, actively infected with, or recovered from COVID-19 were included in the dataset. The repertoires were released in a freely available public database meant as a resource for research on the immune response to SARS-CoV-2. Samples were obtained from the ongoing ImmuneRACE study (first 160 participants) and from over 1,000 subjects provided by 6 global collaborators. Sample metadata almost always included a de-identified subject ID, COVID-19 status, age in years and sex. Where available, HLA class I and class II types were taken from metadata supplied by the sample provider and were not determined by assay-based typing. What the study reported, not specific to this receptor: The amount of clinical and demographic metadata varied by source and participant and was provided uncurated.

Each collaborating institution followed its own protocols to collect whole blood in K2EDTA tubes. For TCRbeta analysis, collaborator samples were shipped as frozen whole blood, as isolated PBMCs, or as DNA extracted from either sample type. TCRbeta CDR3 regions were amplified from genomic DNA using the immunoSEQ Assay, a bias-controlled multiplex PCR. Per the source publication's procedure: The number of nucleated cells in each sample was estimated by amplification of reference gene primers within the assay. Sequence reads were collapsed and filtered to measure the absolute abundance of every unique TCRbeta CDR3 rearrangement. For each sample, productive Simpson clonality was calculated as the square root of Simpson's diversity index over productive rearrangements. Sourced from immuneACCESS, this table was stored by TCRdb with only in-frame sequences that have V and J called. A share of the clones is absent; for the studies checked, an unresolved V gene accounts for under half, and the remainder has no known explanation. That table supplies the V and J calls and clone size; D and trimming were determined from the DNA. The sample table records roughly 87,000 clones; about two thirds of these occur just once. The ten largest clonotypes hold around 14% of the sample.

On this clone itself: The antigen this receptor binds is unknown. Base qualities are not at hand, and no much larger clone is one base apart.

The CDR3 spans 14 residues, from the cysteine through the phenylalanine. CDR3 DNA is the only sequence kept; it has 42 bases, read in frame from the first base. V loses 4 bases of germline sequence and J loses 8 bases, and the interval between the two ends is 17 bases. The germline V gene provides CDR1 MNHEY and CDR2 SVGAGI. The sequencing input was peripheral blood. The rearrangement joined TRBV6-5 to TRBJ1-2; a weak D assignment points to TRBD1 (6 bases agree). The source is a woman older than 75 with acute or convalescent COVID-19. The nucleotides read TGTGCCAGCAGTTCCCTCCTAGGGGGATGGGGCTACACCTTC. This gives the protein CASSSLLGGWGYTF.